This TCR beta chain was captured by sequencing in a study of T cells in Graves' hyperthyroidism and ophthalmopathy. Germline V CDR1 and CDR2: MNHGY, SVAAGI. The CDR3 runs to 14 residues. With 1 base removed from V and 2 bases from J, the gap between germline ends came to 9 bases. What was amplified from RNA transcripts were TCR beta CDR3 regions. The study used the HTBI primer set for a first-round RT-PCR of the TCR CDR3. From the multiplex PCR reads, TCRdb called clonotypes with MiXCR, one entry per CDR3 protein. This repertoire shows around 540,000 distinct CDR3 sequences, just over 45% found once; its top ten account for 8% to 8.5%. As regards this clonotype: Its antigen is currently unknown.

Overall study results and limits: Blood shared most expanded thyroid clonotypes above 0.001.

Sequencing input: peripheral blood or thyroid tissue (not recorded which). The receptor was derived from a woman in her late teens or twenties with Graves' hyperthyroidism. This chain links TRBV6-9 with TRBJ2-7; D might be TRBD2 (5 bases). The CDR3 here is CASSYFRGAYEQYF. The CDR3 DNA reads as TGTGCCAGCAGTTATTTCCGGGGAGCCTACGAGCAGTACTTC.